One and the same sample provided the 18 T cell receptor beta chains below, sequenced in a study of cytomegalovirus exposure and HLA in healthy donors. PCR employed 60 Vbeta and 13 Jbeta primers. TCRdb's table, derived via immunoSEQ multiplex PCR, lists solely in-frame clones and lacks some. Among 95,000 to 150,000 clones listed, 77% were seen once. Sequenced: PBMCs. The receptors come from a man younger than 30 in good health and CMV-seropositive.

This clone has just a few counts. The gene calls are TRBV27 and TRBJ1-2; 10 nucleotides align to TRBD1. The ends lost 5 bases at V and 5 bases at J; junction bases unmatched: 11. Germline V CDR1 and CDR2: MNHEY, SMNVEV (reference sequence). The CDR3 length is 16 residues. This chain's CDR3 is CASSPTDRGDHYGYTF. CDR3 DNA sequence: TGTGCCAGCAGTCCGACGGACAGGGGGGACCATTATGGCTACACCTTC.

J is TRBJ1-4 and V is TRBV6-6, with 7 positions matching TRBD1. Germline V gene sequence: CDR1 MNHNY, CDR2 SVGAGI (reference sequence). The CDR3 sequence is 11 residues long. Unmatched junction bases numbered 8, after V lost 6 bases and J lost 16 bases. The CDR3 sequence is CASRAGQEAFF. The DNA for the CDR3 is TGTGCCAGCAGGGCCGGACAGGAAGCGTTTTTT.

The rearrangement joins TRBV7-9 to TRBJ1-1; D gene uncertain. V lost 4 bases and J 3 bases, leaving 12 bases between the germline ends. CDR1 and CDR2 (germline): SEHNR, FQNEAQ (reference sequence). This CDR3 has 14 residues. The CDR3 protein is CASSYEGGYTEAFF. CDR3 bases: TGTGCCAGCAGCTACGAGGGAGGGTACACTGAAGCTTTCTTT. Using reference TRBV7-9 and TRBJ1-1 for the parts outside the CDR3, the full variable domain is DTGVSQNPRHKITKRGQNVTFRCDPISEHNRLYWYRQTLGQGPEFLTYFQNEAQLEKSRLLSDRFSAERPKGSFSTLEIQRTEQGDSAMYLCASSYEGGYTEAFFGQGTRLTVV.

The CDR3 region is CASSIYGIGGDEQFF. Here the CDR3 DNA reads TGTGCCAGTAGTATATATGGGATCGGGGGAGATGAGCAGTTCTTC. The chain has TRBV19 and TRBJ2-1, with TRBD2 as a possible D gene (6 bases). The germline gives CDR1 LNHDA, CDR2 SQIVND (reference sequence). The CDR3 is made up of 15 amino acids. Trimming pared 2 bases from V and 8 bases from J, leaving 16 bases between.

The rearrangement uses TRBV27 and TRBJ1-1, with D possibly being TRBD1 (6 bases). CDR3 size: 13 residues. Germline V gene sequence: CDR1 MNHEY, CDR2 SMNVEV (reference sequence). V gave up 6 bases and J gave up 3 bases, with 11 bases separating them. DNA for the CDR3: TGTGCCAGCAGATCCTCAGGGGACACTGAAGCTTTCTTT. It translates to CASRSSGDTEAFF.

J is TRBJ1-2 and V is TRBV28, with a possible D match to TRBD1 (6 bases). Trimming took 10 bases from V and 8 from J, leaving 20 bases between them. The CDR3 runs to 13 residues. Germline V CDR1 and CDR2: MDHEN, SYDVKM. CDR3 protein: CAIPTRPGGGYTF. DNA for the CDR3: TGTGCCATCCCAACTCGACCGGGGGGCGGCTACACCTTC.

This chain connects TRBV4-1 to TRBJ2-3; 10 bases are shared with TRBD2. Per germline, CDR1 MGHRA and CDR2 YSYEKL. The J segment lost 6 bases and the V segment lost 8 bases, leaving 11 bases of the junction unmatched. There are 15 residues in the CDR3. CDR3 bases: TGCGCCAGCCAGGGTACTAGCGGGACCGCGGATACGCAGTATTTT. It translates to CASQGTSGTADTQYF.

This clone was counted a few times. The chain has TRBV5-4 and TRBJ1-2; D ambiguous. The V end was cut by 3 bases, the J end by 0 bases, with 12 bases between. The CDR3 spans 15 residues. Germline values: CDR1 SGHNT, CDR2 YYREEE (reference sequence). This CDR3 reads CASSSPEGSNYGYTF. The CDR3 DNA reads TGTGCCAGCAGCTCCCCGGAGGGTTCTAACTATGGCTACACCTTC.

The chain has TRBV19 and TRBJ1-5, with TRBD1 identical over 9 bases. V dropped 7 bases and J dropped 4; count of bases not matched to a gene: 5. Per the germline V gene, CDR1 is LNHDA and CDR2 is SQIVND (reference sequence). This CDR3 spans 14 amino acids. The CDR3 is CASMHRGPNQPQHF. The CDR3 nucleotides read TGTGCCAGTATGCACAGGGGGCCAAATCAGCCCCAGCATTTT.

In this sample, this clone turned up once. The rearrangement joins TRBV6-6 to TRBJ1-6; D gene unclear. The germline gives CDR1 MNHNY, CDR2 SVGAGI (reference sequence). The V and J ends lost 6 bases and 9 bases respectively, with 12 bases between them. This CDR3 has 13 amino acids. The CDR3 region has the DNA TGTGCCAGCAGCCCTGACTGGATTTCACCCCTCCACTTT. Translated, it gives CASSPDWISPLHF.

This sequence joins TRBV10-3 and TRBJ1-1; 8 bases are shared with TRBD1. Germline loops: CDR1 ENHRY, CDR2 SYGVKD. V shed 3 bases and J 6 bases; nucleotides not matched to a gene: 6. This CDR3 contains 14 residues. CDR3 sequence: CAISDPGQVPEAFF. The CDR3 DNA reads TGTGCCATCAGTGATCCGGGACAGGTGCCTGAAGCTTTCTTT.

The chain carries TRBV10-2 and TRBJ2-3; 12 nucleotides line up with TRBD2. The germline CDR1 and CDR2 sequences are WSHSY and SAAADI. This CDR3 is built from 19 residues. J was trimmed by 2 bases and V by 2 bases; bases with no gene match: 11. CDR3 loop: CASSEQLAGGSWATDTQYF. CDR3 nucleotides: TGCGCCAGCAGTGAGCAACTAGCGGGGGGTTCGTGGGCCACAGATACGCAGTATTTT.

This clone was detected once. The chain is built from TRBV6-6 and TRBJ1-6, with TRBD1 as a possible D gene (5 bases). CDR3 size: 14 residues. V dropped 4 bases and J dropped 6 bases, with 10 bases sitting between them. Germline V lookup: CDR1 MNHNY, CDR2 SVGAGI (reference sequence). CDR3 DNA sequence: TGTGCCAGCAGTTTGCAGGGAAGTAATTCACCCCTCCACTTT. This codes for CASSLQGSNSPLHF.

The chain combines TRBV19 with TRBJ2-5; TRBD1 aligns across 10 bases. Germline V gene lookup returns CDR1 LNHDA and CDR2 SQIVND (reference sequence). With 8 bases clipped from V and 5 bases from J, the junction kept 11 bases outside the gene matches. CDR3 length: 15 residues. CDR3 sequence (DNA): TGTGCCAGTGGCAGACAGGGGGCGCGAGGTGAGACCCAGTACTTC. This codes for CASGRQGARGETQYF.

This clone showed up just a few times. The chain has TRBV5-1 and TRBJ1-1; D may be TRBD1 (5 bases). The CDR3 consists of 14 residues. V was shortened by 7 bases and J by 0 bases, with 13 bases between the two germline ends. Germline V lookup: CDR1 SGHRS, CDR2 YFSETQ. CDR3 in amino acids: CASSSTVMNTEAFF. In DNA, the CDR3 is TGCGCCAGCTCCTCGACAGTCATGAACACTGAAGCTTTCTTT.

The chain combines TRBV5-6 with TRBJ1-2, with 9 bases identical to TRBD1. The CDR3 spans 14 residues. Germline CDR1 reads SGHDT; CDR2 reads YYEEEE. After removal of 5 bases from V and 4 bases from J, the junction contained 6 bases not matched to a gene. The CDR3 DNA follows: TGTGCCAGCAGTTGGGACAGGGAAAGCTATGGCTACACCTTC. As protein: CASSWDRESYGYTF.

The V and J genes are TRBV7-3 and TRBJ2-1; D is undetermined. V gave up 6 bases and J gave up 9 bases, with 9 bases separating them. There are 11 residues in the CDR3. Germline CDR1 SGHTA, CDR2 FQGTGA. The CDR3 nucleotides are TGTGCCAGCAGGCTCGTCGGTGAGCAGTTCTTC. Its protein is CASRLVGEQFF.

The chain carries TRBV5-6 and TRBJ2-3, with 7 bases that match TRBD1. Trimming removed 2 bases from V and 1 base from J; junction bases left unmatched: 1. The CDR3 spans 14 residues. In germline, CDR1 is SGHDT, CDR2 YYEEEE. The DNA of the CDR3 is TGTGCCAGCAGCTTTACAGGGGGCACAGATACGCAGTATTTT. This gives the protein CASSFTGGTDTQYF.